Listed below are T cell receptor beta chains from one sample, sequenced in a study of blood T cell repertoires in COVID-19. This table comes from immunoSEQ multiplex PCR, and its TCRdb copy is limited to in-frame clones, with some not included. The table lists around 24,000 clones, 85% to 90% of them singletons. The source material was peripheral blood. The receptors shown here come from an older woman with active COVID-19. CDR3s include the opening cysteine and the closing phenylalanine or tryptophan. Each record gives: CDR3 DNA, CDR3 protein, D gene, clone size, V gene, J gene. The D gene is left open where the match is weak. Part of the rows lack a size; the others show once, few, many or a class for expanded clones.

cdr3_nt: TGTGCCAGCAGCCGCCACATCGGGAACTATGGCTACACCTTC
cdr3_aa: CASSRHIGNYGYTF
d_call: .
clone_size: .
v_call: TRBV6-5
j_call: TRBJ1-2

cdr3_nt: TGTGCCAGCAGCACCCTAGCGGGAGACCACAATGAGCAGTTCTTC
cdr3_aa: CASSTLAGDHNEQFF
d_call: TRBD2
clone_size: .
v_call: TRBV9
j_call: TRBJ2-1

cdr3_nt: TGTGCCAGCAGCCCGACTAGCGCGGGGCCGGGTACGCAGTATTTT
cdr3_aa: CASSPTSAGPGTQYF
d_call: TRBD2
clone_size: .
v_call: TRBV11-3
j_call: TRBJ2-3

cdr3_nt: TGCGCCAGCAGCTGGACCGGGAGCCCTCAGCGGACCGGGGAGCTGTTTTTT
cdr3_aa: CASSWTGSPQRTGELFF
d_call: .
clone_size: few
v_call: TRBV5-1
j_call: TRBJ2-2

cdr3_nt: TGTGCCAGCAGTCCCGTGACAGGGAAAGGCTACACCTTC
cdr3_aa: CASSPVTGKGYTF
d_call: TRBD1
clone_size: .
v_call: TRBV6-5
j_call: TRBJ1-2

cdr3_nt: TGTGCCAGCAGCCGCGCTCCGGGACGGGGGTTCGACTCGCCCCTCCACTTT
cdr3_aa: CASSRAPGRGFDSPLHF
d_call: .
clone_size: .
v_call: TRBV2
j_call: TRBJ1-6

cdr3_nt: TGTGCCAGCAGCCAAGTCCACCCTGGGGGACAGGGTTCCCTCCTCCACTTT
cdr3_aa: CASSQVHPGGQGSLLHF
d_call: TRBD1
clone_size: once
v_call: TRBV3-1/TRBV3-2
j_call: TRBJ1-6

cdr3_nt: TGCGCCAGCAGCCCAGGGCAGGCTGAGAGGGGCTACACCTTC
cdr3_aa: CASSPGQAERGYTF
d_call: .
clone_size: .
v_call: TRBV4-1
j_call: TRBJ1-2

cdr3_nt: TGTGCCAGCAGCACCAACGCGGTGGCGGCAGATCAAGAGACCCAGTACTTC
cdr3_aa: CASSTNAVAADQETQYF
d_call: .
clone_size: once
v_call: TRBV7-9
j_call: TRBJ2-5

cdr3_nt: TGTGCCAGCACCCTCCGAGGTTTCGCCTCAGTCGCCGGGGAGCTGTTTTTT
cdr3_aa: CASTLRGFASVAGELFF
d_call: .
clone_size: .
v_call: TRBV7-8
j_call: TRBJ2-2

cdr3_nt: TGTGCCAGCAGTTACTCGGCCCGGGACAGGGATGGCTACACCTTC
cdr3_aa: CASSYSARDRDGYTF
d_call: TRBD1
clone_size: .
v_call: TRBV6-6
j_call: TRBJ1-2

cdr3_nt: TGTGCCAGCAGGCGGACAGCGAACACCGGGGAGCTGTTTTTT
cdr3_aa: CASRRTANTGELFF
d_call: .
clone_size: .
v_call: TRBV2
j_call: TRBJ2-2

cdr3_nt: TGTGCCAGCAGTTTAGGCAGACTTTATGGCTACACCTTC
cdr3_aa: CASSLGRLYGYTF
d_call: .
clone_size: .
v_call: TRBV28
j_call: TRBJ1-2

cdr3_nt: TGTGCCAGCAGTTTTCACATTCCCTCCTACGAGCAGTACTTC
cdr3_aa: CASSFHIPSYEQYF
d_call: .
clone_size: .
v_call: TRBV28
j_call: TRBJ2-7

cdr3_nt: TGTGCCAGCAGCTTATCCCGACTAGTAGCCGGGGAGCTGTTTTTT
cdr3_aa: CASSLSRLVAGELFF
d_call: .
clone_size: .
v_call: TRBV7-9
j_call: TRBJ2-2

cdr3_nt: TGTGCCAGCAGCTTAGTTTTCGATGAGCAGTTCTTC
cdr3_aa: CASSLVFDEQFF
d_call: .
clone_size: .
v_call: TRBV7-2
j_call: TRBJ2-1

cdr3_nt: TGTGCCAGCAGTCCCGGACACGGATTCCCCAGGACGCAGTATTTT
cdr3_aa: CASSPGHGFPRTQYF
d_call: .
clone_size: once
v_call: TRBV6-4
j_call: TRBJ2-3

cdr3_nt: TGTGCCAGCAGCTTCCAGGGGAGGGGGACTGAAGCTTTCTTT
cdr3_aa: CASSFQGRGTEAFF
d_call: .
clone_size: medium-sized
v_call: TRBV13
j_call: TRBJ1-1

cdr3_nt: TGTGCCAGCAGTCCCTCCGGGACAGGGGATTACGAGCAGTACTTC
cdr3_aa: CASSPSGTGDYEQYF
d_call: TRBD1
clone_size: once
v_call: TRBV27
j_call: TRBJ2-7

cdr3_nt: TGTGCCAGCACCGCCCCCCACGGAGGTGAGCAGTACTTC
cdr3_aa: CASTAPHGGEQYF
d_call: .
clone_size: .
v_call: TRBV25-1
j_call: TRBJ2-7

cdr3_nt: TGTGCCACCGAGTCCAACTCCTACGAGCAGTACTTC
cdr3_aa: CATESNSYEQYF
d_call: .
clone_size: .
v_call: TRBV24-1
j_call: TRBJ2-7